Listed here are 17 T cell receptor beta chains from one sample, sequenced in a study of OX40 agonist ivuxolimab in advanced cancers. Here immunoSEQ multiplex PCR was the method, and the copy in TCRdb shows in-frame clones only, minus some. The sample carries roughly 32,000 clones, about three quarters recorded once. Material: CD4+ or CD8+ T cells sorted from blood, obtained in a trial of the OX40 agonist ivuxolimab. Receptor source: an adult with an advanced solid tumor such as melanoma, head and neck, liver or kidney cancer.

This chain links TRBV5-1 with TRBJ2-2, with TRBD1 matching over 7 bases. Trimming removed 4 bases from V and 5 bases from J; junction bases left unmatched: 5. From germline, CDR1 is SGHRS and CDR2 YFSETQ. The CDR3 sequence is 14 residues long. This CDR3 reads CASSIIQGTGELFF. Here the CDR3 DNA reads TGCGCCAGCAGCATTATACAGGGGACCGGGGAGCTGTTTTTT.

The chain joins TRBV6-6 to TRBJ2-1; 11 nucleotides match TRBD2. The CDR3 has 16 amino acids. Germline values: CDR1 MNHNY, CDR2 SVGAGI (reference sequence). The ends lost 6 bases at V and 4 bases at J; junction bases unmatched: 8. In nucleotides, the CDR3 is TGTGCCAGCAGGACTACTAGCGGGGGCCGTTACAATGAGCAGTTCTTC. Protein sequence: CASRTTSGGRYNEQFF.

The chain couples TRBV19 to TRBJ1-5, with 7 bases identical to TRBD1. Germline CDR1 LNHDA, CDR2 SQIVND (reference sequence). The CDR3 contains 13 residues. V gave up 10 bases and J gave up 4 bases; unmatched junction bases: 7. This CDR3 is CATRGRQNQPQHF. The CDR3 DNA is TGTGCCACCAGGGGGAGGCAAAATCAGCCCCAGCATTTT.

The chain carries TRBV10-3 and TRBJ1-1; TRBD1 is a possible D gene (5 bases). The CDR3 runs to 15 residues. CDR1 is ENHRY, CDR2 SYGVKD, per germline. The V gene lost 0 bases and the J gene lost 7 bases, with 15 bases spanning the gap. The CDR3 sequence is CAISESSGGRGEAFF. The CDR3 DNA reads TGTGCCATCAGTGAGTCGAGCGGGGGACGGGGTGAAGCTTTCTTT.

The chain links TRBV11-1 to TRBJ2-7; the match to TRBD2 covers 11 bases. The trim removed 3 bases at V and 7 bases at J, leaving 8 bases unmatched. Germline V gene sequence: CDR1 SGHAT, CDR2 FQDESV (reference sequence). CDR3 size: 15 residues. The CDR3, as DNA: TGTGCCAGCAGCTTCAGTAGCGGGGGGGCCGGGGAGCAGTACTTC. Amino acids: CASSFSSGGAGEQYF.

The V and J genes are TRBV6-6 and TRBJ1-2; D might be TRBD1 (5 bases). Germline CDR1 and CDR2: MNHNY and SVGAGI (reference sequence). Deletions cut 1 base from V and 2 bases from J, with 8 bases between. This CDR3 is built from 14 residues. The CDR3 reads CASSYYRTNYGYTF. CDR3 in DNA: TGTGCCAGCAGTTACTACAGGACAAACTATGGCTACACCTTC.

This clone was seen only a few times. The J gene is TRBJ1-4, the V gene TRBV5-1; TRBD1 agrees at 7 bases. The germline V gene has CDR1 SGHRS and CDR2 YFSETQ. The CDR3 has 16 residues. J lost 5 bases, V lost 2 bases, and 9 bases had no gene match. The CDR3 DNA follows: TGCGCCAGCAGCTTAAATCAACAGGGGAAGAATGAAAAACTGTTTTTT. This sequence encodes CASSLNQQGKNEKLFF.

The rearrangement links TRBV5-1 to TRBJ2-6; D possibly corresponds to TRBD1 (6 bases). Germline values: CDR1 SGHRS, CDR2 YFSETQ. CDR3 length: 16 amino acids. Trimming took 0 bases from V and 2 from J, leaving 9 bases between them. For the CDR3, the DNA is TGCGCCAGCAGCTTGGGTGGGACAACTGGGGCCAACGTCCTGACTTTC. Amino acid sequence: CASSLGGTTGANVLTF.

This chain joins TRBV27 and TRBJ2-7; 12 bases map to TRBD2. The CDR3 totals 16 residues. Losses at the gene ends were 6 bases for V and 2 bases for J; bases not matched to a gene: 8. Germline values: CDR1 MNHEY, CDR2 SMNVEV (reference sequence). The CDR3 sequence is CASRVSSSGGAYEQYF. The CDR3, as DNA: TGTGCCAGCAGGGTCTCCTCTAGCGGGGGGGCCTACGAGCAGTACTTC.

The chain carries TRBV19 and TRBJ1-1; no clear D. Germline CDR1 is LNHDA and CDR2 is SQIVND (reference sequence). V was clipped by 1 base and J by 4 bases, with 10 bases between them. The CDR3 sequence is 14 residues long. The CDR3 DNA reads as TGTGCCAGTAGTATAGGGGCAGACCGCACTGAAGCTTTCTTT. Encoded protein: CASSIGADRTEAFF.

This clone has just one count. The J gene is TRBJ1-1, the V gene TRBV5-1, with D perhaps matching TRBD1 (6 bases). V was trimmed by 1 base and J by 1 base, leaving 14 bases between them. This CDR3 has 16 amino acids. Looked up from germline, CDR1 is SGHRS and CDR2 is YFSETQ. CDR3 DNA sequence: TGCGCCAGCAGCTTGCACACAGGGAGCGGGAACACTGAAGCTTTCTTT. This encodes CASSLHTGSGNTEAFF. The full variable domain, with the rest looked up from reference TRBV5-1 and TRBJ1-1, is KAGVTQTPRYLIKTRGQQVTLSCSPISGHRSVSWYQQTPGQGLQFLFEYFSETQRNKGNFPGRFSGRQFSNSRSEMNVSTLELGDSALYLCASSLHTGSGNTEAFFGQGTRLTVV.

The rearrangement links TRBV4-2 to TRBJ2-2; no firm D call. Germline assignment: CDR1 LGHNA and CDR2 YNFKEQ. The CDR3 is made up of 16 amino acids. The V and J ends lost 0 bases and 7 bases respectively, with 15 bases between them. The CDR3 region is CASSQDVGARGGELFF. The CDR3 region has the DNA TGTGCCAGCAGCCAAGATGTCGGAGCCCGTGGCGGGGAGCTGTTTTTT.

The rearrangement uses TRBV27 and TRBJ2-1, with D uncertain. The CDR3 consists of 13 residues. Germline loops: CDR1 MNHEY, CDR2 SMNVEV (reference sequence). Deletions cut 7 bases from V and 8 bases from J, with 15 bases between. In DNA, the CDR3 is TGTGCCAGCAAAGGATTCACAGTTCATGAGCAGTTCTTC. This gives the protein CASKGFTVHEQFF.

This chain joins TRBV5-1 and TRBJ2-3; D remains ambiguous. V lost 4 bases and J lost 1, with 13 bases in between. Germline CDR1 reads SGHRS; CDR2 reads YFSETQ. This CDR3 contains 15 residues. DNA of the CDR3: TGCGCCAGCAGCGACGAGGCAGGACGCACAGATACGCAGTATTTT. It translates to CASSDEAGRTDTQYF.

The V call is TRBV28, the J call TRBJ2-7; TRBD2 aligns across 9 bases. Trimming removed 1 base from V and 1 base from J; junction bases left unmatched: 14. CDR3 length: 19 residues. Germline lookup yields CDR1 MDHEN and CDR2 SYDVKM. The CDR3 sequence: CASSLFFPELAGPSYEQYF. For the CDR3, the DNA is TGTGCCAGCAGTTTATTCTTCCCCGAGCTAGCGGGGCCTTCCTACGAGCAGTACTTC.

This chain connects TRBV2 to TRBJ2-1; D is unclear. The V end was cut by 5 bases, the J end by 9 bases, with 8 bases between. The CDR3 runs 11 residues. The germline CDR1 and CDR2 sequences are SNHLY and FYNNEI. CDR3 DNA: TGTGCCAGCAGTTTCCCCACTGAGCAGTTCTTC. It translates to CASSFPTEQFF.

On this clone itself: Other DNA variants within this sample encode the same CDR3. The CDR3 DNA sequence: TGTGCCAGCTCACCACGCCAAGAGACCCAGTACTTC. Translated, it gives CASSPRQETQYF. The V gene is TRBV18, the J gene TRBJ2-5; no reliable D call. This CDR3 contains 12 residues. Looked up from germline, CDR1 is KGHSH and CDR2 is LQKENI. Trimming stripped 1 base from V and 1 base from J, with 1 base between.